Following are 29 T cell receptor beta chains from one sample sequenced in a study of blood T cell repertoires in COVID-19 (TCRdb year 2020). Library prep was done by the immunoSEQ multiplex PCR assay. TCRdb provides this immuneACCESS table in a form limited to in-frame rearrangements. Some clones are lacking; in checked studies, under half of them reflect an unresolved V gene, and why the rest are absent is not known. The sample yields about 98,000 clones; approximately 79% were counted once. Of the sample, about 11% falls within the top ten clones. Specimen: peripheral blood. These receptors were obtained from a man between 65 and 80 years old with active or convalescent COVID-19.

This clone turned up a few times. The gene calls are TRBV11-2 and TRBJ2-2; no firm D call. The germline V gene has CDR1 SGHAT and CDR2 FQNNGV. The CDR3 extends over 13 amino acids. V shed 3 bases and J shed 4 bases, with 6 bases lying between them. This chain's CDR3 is CASSLYGTGELFF. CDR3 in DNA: TGTGCCAGCAGCTTGTACGGCACCGGGGAGCTGTTTTTT. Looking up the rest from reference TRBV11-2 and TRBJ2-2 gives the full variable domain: EAGVAQSPRYKIIEKRQSVAFWCNPISGHATLYWYQQILGQGPKLLIQFQNNGVVDDSQLPKDRFSAERLKGVDSTLKIQPAKLEDSAVYLCASSLYGTGELFFGEGSRLTVL.

CDR3 in DNA: TGTGCCAGCAGCTCCTACGATTCAGCTTTCTTT. It yields the protein CASSSYDSAFF. The rearrangement links TRBV11-2 to TRBJ1-1, with D unresolved. Trimming cost V 4 bases and J 10 bases, with 10 bases left between them. In germline, CDR1 is SGHAT, CDR2 FQNNGV. This CDR3 region has 11 residues.

The CDR3 sequence is CASNRDRVEEKLFF. For the CDR3, the DNA is TGTGCCAGCAACCGCGACAGGGTAGAAGAAAAACTGTTTTTT. The chain carries TRBV5-6 and TRBJ1-4, with TRBD1 identical over 7 bases. Germline assignment: CDR1 SGHDT and CDR2 YYEEEE. The CDR3 runs to 14 residues. V dropped 6 bases and J dropped 8; count of bases not matched to a gene: 10.

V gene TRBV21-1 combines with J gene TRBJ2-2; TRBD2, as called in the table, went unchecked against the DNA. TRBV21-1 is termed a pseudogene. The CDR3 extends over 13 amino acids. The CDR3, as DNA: TGTGCCAGCAGCAAAGATCCAGGAGGAAAGCTGTTTTTT. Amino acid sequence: CASSKDPGGKLFF.

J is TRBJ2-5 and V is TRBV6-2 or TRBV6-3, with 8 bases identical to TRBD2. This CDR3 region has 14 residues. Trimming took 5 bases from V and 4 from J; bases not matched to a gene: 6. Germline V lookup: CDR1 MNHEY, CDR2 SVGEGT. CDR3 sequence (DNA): TGTGCCAGCAGTCCGGGGGGGCAGGGAGAGACCCAGTACTTC. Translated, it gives CASSPGGQGETQYF.

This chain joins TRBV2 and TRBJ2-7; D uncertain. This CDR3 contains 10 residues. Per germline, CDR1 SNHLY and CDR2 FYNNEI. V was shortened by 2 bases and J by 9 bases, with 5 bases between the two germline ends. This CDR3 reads CASSESSQYF. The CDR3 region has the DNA TGTGCCAGCAGTGAATCCTCGCAGTACTTC.

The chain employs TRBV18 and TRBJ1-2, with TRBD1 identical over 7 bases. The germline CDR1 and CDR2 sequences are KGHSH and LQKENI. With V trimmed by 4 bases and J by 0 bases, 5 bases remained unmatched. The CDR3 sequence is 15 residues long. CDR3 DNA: TGTGCCAGCTCACAGGGGACAGCTACTAACTATGGCTACACCTTC. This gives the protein CASSQGTATNYGYTF.

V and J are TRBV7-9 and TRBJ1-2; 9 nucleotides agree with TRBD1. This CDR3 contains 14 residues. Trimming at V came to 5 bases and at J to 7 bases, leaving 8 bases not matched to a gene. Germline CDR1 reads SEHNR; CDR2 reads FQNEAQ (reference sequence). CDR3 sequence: CASSTTLQGAGYTF. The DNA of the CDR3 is TGTGCCAGCAGCACCACCCTACAGGGGGCTGGCTACACCTTC.

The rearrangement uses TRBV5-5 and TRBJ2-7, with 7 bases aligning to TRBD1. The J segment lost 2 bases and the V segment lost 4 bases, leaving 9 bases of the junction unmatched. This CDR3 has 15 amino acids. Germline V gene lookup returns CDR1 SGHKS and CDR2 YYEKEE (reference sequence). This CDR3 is CASSQQGMDTYEQYF. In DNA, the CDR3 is TGTGCCAGCAGCCAACAGGGGATGGACACCTACGAGCAGTACTTC. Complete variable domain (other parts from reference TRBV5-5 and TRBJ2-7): DAGVTQSPTHLIKTRGQQVTLRCSPISGHKSVSWYQQVLGQGPQFIFQYYEKEERGRGNFPDRFSARQFPNYSSELNVNALLLGDSALYLCASSQQGMDTYEQYFGPGTRLTVT.

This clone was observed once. CDR3 DNA: TGTGCCAGCACGGGACATATAAACTACGAGCAGTACTTC. It yields the protein CASTGHINYEQYF. The chain couples TRBV21-1 to TRBJ2-7; the table's D call of TRBD1 was not tested on the DNA. TRBV21-1 is labeled a pseudogene. The CDR3 totals 13 residues.

The CDR3 spells CASSVGLAGAQETQYF. The CDR3 DNA reads as TGTGCCAGCAGCGTTGGACTAGCGGGGGCCCAAGAGACCCAGTACTTC. The rearrangement joins TRBV9 to TRBJ2-5; 13 nucleotides align to TRBD2. CDR1 is SGDLS, CDR2 YYNGEE, per germline. V shed 2 bases, J shed 1 base, and the junction held 2 bases outside the gene matches. CDR3 length equals 16 residues.

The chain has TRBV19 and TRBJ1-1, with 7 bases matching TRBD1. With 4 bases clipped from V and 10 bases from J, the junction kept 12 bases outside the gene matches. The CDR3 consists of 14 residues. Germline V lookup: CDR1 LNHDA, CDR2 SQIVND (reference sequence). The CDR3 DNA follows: TGTGCCAGTAGTAATCGTCCAGTCAGACAGGGAGCTTTCTTT. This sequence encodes CASSNRPVRQGAFF.

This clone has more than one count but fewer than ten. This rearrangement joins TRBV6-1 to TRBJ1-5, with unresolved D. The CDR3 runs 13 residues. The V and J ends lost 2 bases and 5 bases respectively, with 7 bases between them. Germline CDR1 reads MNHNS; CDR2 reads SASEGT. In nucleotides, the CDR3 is TGTGCCAGCAGTGAAAGGAGGGATCAGCCCCAGCATTTT. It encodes CASSERRDQPQHF.

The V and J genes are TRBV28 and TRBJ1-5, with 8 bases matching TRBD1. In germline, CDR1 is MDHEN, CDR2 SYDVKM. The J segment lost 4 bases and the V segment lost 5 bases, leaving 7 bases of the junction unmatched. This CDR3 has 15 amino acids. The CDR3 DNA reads TGTGCCAGCAGTACCCCCAGGGGGCGAAATCAGCCCCAGCATTTT. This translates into CASSTPRGRNQPQHF.

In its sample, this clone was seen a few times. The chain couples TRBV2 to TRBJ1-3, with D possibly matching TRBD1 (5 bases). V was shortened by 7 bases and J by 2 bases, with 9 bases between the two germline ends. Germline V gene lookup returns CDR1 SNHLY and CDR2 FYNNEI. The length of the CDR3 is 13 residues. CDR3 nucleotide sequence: TGTGCCAGCAAGGAACAGGCTGGAAACACCATATATTTT. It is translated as CASKEQAGNTIYF. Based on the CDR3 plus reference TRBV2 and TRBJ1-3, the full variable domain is EPEVTQTPSHQVTQMGQEVILRCVPISNHLYFYWYRQILGQKVEFLVSFYNNEISEKSEIFDDQFSVERPDGSNFTLKIRSTKLEDSAMYFCASKEQAGNTIYFGEGSWLTVV.

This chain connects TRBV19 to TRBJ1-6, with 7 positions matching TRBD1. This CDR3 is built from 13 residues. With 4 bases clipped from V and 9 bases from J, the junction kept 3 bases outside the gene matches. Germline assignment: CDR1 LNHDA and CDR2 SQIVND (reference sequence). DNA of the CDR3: TGTGCCAGTAGTACGACAGGGAGTTCACCCCTCCACTTT. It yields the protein CASSTTGSSPLHF.

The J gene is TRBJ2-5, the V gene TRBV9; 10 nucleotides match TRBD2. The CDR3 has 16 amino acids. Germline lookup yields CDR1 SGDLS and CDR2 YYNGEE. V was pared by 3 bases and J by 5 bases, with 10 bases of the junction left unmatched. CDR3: CASSESGGAGGETQYF. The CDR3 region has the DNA TGTGCCAGCAGCGAAAGCGGGGGGGCCGGTGGGGAGACCCAGTACTTC.

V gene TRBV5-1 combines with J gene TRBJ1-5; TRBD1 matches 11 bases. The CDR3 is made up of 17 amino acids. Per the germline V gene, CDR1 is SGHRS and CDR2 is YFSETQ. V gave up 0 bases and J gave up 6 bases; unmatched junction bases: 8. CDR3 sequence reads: CASSLAPRTGGIQPQHF. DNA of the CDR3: TGCGCCAGCAGCTTGGCCCCCCGGACAGGGGGCATTCAGCCCCAGCATTTT.

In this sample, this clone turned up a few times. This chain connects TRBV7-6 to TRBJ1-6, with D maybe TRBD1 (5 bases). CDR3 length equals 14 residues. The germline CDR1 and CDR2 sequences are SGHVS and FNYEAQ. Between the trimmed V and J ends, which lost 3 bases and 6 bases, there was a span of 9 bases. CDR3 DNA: TGTGCCAGCAGCTTGGACATGATTAATTCACCCCTCCACTTT. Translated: CASSLDMINSPLHF.

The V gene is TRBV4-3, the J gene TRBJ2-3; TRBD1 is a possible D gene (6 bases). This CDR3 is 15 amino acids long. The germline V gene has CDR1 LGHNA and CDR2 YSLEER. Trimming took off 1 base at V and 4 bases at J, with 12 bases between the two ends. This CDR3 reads CASSQGAGVADTQYF. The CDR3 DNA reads TGCGCCAGCAGCCAAGGAGCAGGGGTGGCAGATACGCAGTATTTT.

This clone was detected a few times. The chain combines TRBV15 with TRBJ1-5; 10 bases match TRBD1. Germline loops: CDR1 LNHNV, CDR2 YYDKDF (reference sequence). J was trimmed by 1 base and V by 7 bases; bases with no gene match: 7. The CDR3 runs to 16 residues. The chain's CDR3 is CATTDRGRGSNQPQHF. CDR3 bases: TGTGCCACCACAGACAGGGGGCGGGGGAGCAATCAGCCCCAGCATTTT.

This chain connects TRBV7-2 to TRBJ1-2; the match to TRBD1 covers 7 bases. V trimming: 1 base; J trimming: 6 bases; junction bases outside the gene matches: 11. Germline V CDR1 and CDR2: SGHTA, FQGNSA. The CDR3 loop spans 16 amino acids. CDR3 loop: CASSLEAGRGNDGYTF. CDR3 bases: TGTGCCAGCAGCTTAGAGGCGGGCAGGGGGAATGATGGCTACACCTTC.

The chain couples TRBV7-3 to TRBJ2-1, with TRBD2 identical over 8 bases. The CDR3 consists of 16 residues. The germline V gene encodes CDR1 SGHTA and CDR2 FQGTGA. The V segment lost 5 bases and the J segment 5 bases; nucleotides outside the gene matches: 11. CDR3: CASSPHGGSGDNEQFF. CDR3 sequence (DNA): TGTGCCAGCAGCCCCCATGGGGGTAGCGGGGACAATGAGCAGTTCTTC.

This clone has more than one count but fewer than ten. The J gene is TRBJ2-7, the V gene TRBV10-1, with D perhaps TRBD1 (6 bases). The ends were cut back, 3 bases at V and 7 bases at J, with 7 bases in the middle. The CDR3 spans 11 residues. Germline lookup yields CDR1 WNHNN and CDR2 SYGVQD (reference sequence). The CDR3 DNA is TGCGCCAGCAGTGAAACAGGGGAGCAGTACTTC. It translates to CASSETGEQYF.

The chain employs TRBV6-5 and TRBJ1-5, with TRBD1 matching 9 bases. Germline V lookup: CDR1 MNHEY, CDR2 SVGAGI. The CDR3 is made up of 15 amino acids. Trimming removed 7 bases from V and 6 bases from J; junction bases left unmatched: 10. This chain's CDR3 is CASKPGQGSGQPQHF. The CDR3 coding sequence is TGTGCCAGCAAACCCGGACAGGGGAGCGGTCAGCCCCAGCATTTT.

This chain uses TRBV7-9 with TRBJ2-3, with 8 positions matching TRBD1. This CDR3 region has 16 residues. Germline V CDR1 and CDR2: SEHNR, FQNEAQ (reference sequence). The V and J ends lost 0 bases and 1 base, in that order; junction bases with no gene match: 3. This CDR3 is CASSLAKTGGTDTQYF. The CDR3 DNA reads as TGTGCCAGCAGCTTAGCCAAGACAGGGGGCACAGATACGCAGTATTTT.

CDR3 in amino acids: CASSRHSSGYTF. CDR3 nucleotides: TGTGCCAGCAGCCGACATTCATCTGGCTACACCTTC. The V gene is TRBV6-2 or TRBV6-3, the J gene TRBJ1-2; D not resolved. Germline V CDR1 and CDR2: MNHEY, SVGEGT. With 6 bases removed from V and 7 bases from J, the gap between germline ends came to 12 bases. This CDR3 region has 12 residues.

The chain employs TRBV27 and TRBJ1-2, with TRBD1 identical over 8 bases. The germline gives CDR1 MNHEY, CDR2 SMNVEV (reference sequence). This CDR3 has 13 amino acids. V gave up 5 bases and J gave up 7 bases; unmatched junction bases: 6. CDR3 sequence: CASSQGQGGGYTF. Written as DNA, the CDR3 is TGTGCCAGCAGTCAAGGACAGGGAGGTGGCTACACCTTC.

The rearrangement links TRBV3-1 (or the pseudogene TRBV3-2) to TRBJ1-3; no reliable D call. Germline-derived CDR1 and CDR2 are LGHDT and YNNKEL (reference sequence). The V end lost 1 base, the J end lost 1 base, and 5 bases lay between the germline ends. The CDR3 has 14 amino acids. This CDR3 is CASSQGQSGNTIYF. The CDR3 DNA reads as TGTGCCAGCAGCCAAGGCCAGTCTGGAAACACCATATATTTT.